These 24 T cell receptor beta chains were sequenced from one sample in a study of T cells expressing NK-cell markers. TCRdb reanalyzed the 5' RACE reads, giving one entry per CDR3 protein sequence and no DNA. In total, the table holds about 260,000 distinct CDR3 sequences. The source material was blood T cells: a sorted CD56 or NKG2C T cell subset, CD4+ or CD8+ T cells, or bulk PBMC T cells (not recorded which). The receptors stem from a woman between 18 and 75 years old in good health.

This chain joins TRBV24-1 and TRBJ2-1; TCRdb picks TRBD2, but there is no DNA to check that call. CDR1 is KGHDR and CDR2 is SFDVKD in the germline V gene. This CDR3 has 15 residues. CDR3 region: CATSRTAPGRDEQFF.

The rearrangement joins TRBV15 to TRBJ1-2. CDR1 is LNHNV, CDR2 YYDKDF, per germline (reference sequence). This CDR3 is 15 amino acids long. CDR3 sequence reads: CATSRDGPITRSYTF.

V gene TRBV7-3 combines with J gene TRBJ1-5; TCRdb's D call, TRBD1, is unchecked because there is no DNA. The CDR3 contains 13 residues. Germline V CDR1 and CDR2: SGHTA, FQGTGA. The CDR3 protein is CASSPGHGQPQHF.

This sequence joins TRBV5-1 and TRBJ2-1; TCRdb calls TRBD2, which cannot be checked without DNA. Germline lookup yields CDR1 SGHRS and CDR2 YFSETQ. The CDR3 extends over 14 amino acids. The CDR3 spells CASSFGAGGPEQFF.

The chain employs TRBV11-2 and TRBJ2-1; TCRdb returns TRBD2, unconfirmable since there is no DNA. Germline-derived CDR1 and CDR2 are SGHAT and FQNNGV. This CDR3 comprises 16 residues. This CDR3 reads CASSRFGTSGNNEQFF.

The chain uses TRBV19 and TRBJ2-1; TCRdb calls TRBD1, which cannot be checked without DNA. Germline CDR1 LNHDA, CDR2 SQIVND (reference sequence). The CDR3 totals 15 residues. The CDR3 is CASSPQGAGYNEQFF.

The gene calls are TRBV9 and TRBJ2-4; without DNA, the TCRdb call of TRBD2 cannot be checked. CDR3 length: 16 residues. Germline-derived CDR1 and CDR2 are SGDLS and YYNGEE. CDR3 sequence: CASSPPVSGRGNIQYF.

This chain uses TRBV12-3 or TRBV12-4 with TRBJ1-1. The CDR3 is 12 amino acids. The CDR3 loop is CASSFEEAEAFF.

This chain uses TRBV5-6 with TRBJ2-5. Germline lookup yields CDR1 SGHDT and CDR2 YYEEEE. The CDR3 is made up of 14 amino acids. The CDR3 here is CASSLGPKGETQYF.

The chain links TRBV29-1 to TRBJ1-1. This CDR3 comprises 12 residues. Germline V CDR1 and CDR2: SQVTM, ANQGSEA. The CDR3: CSVGWGVPEAFF. The complete variable domain, with remaining parts taken from reference TRBV29-1 and TRBJ1-1, reads SAVISQKPSRDICQRGTSLTIQCQVDSQVTMMFWYRQQPGQSLTLIATANQGSEATYESGFVIDKFPISRPNLTFSTLTVSNMSPEDSSIYLCSVGWGVPEAFFGQGTRLTVV.

This sequence joins TRBV20-1 and TRBJ2-1; absent DNA, TCRdb's TRBD2 call cannot be checked. This CDR3 is 14 amino acids long. Germline assignment: CDR1 DFQATT and CDR2 SNEGSKA (reference sequence). CDR3 in amino acids: CSARGSSGRNEQFF.

J is TRBJ1-5 and V is TRBV7-2. The CDR3 runs to 12 residues. CDR1 is SGHTA, CDR2 FQGNSA, per germline. The CDR3 here is CASSFSNQPQHF. Full variable domain (remainder filled in from reference TRBV7-2 and TRBJ1-5): GAGVSQSPSNKVTEKGKDVELRCDPISGHTALYWYRQSLGQGLEFLIYFQGNSAPDKSGLPSDRFSAERTGGSVSTLTIQRTQQEDSAVYLCASSFSNQPQHFGDGTRLSIL.

V usage is TRBV27 and J usage is TRBJ1-5; TCRdb picks TRBD1, but there is no DNA to check that call. The V gene's germline CDR1 is MNHEY and CDR2 SMNVEV (reference sequence). CDR3 length equals 13 residues. This CDR3 reads CASTPGRNQPQHF.

This chain links TRBV9 with TRBJ2-2. There are 17 residues in the CDR3. From germline, CDR1 is SGDLS and CDR2 YYNGEE. CDR3 loop: CASSVAGRTANTGELFF.

The J gene is TRBJ2-1, the V gene TRBV6-1; the TCRdb D gene call, TRBD1, has no DNA to confirm it. The CDR3 sequence is 14 residues long. Germline V CDR1 and CDR2: MNHNS, SASEGT. This CDR3 reads CASSEKGRGTEQFF.

The V call is TRBV4-3, the J call TRBJ2-1; there is no DNA to check the TCRdb D call of TRBD1. The CDR3 runs 16 residues. Per the germline V gene, CDR1 is LGHNA and CDR2 is YSLEER. The CDR3 region is CASSQDTTGGYNEQFF.

The chain uses TRBV6-5 and TRBJ2-3; TCRdb calls TRBD2, which cannot be checked without DNA. From germline, CDR1 is MNHEY and CDR2 SVGAGI. The CDR3 runs to 17 residues. Here the CDR3 reads CASSSGLAVLAQNTQYF.

This rearrangement joins TRBV7-7 to TRBJ1-5. The CDR3 loop spans 13 amino acids. Germline lookup yields CDR1 SSHAT and CDR2 FNYEAQ (reference sequence). CDR3 sequence: CASSLRLNQPQHF.

The V and J genes are TRBV20-1 and TRBJ2-1. The CDR3 is 14 residues long. Germline V gene lookup returns CDR1 DFQATT and CDR2 SNEGSKA (reference sequence). The CDR3 sequence is CSAPSWEPYNEQFF.

The genes are TRBV20-1 and TRBJ1-3. Germline CDR1 is DFQATT and CDR2 is SNEGSKA (reference sequence). This CDR3 is 14 amino acids long. This CDR3 is CSASDRLSGNTIYF.

The J gene is TRBJ2-3, the V gene TRBV12-3 or TRBV12-4; the TCRdb call, TRBD2, lacks DNA for checking. The CDR3 runs 16 residues. The CDR3 loop reads CASSTGLAALTDTQYF.

This sequence joins TRBV7-2 and TRBJ1-2; as DNA is missing, the TRBD1 call by TCRdb cannot be tested. Germline V lookup: CDR1 SGHTA, CDR2 FQGNSA. The length of the CDR3 is 14 residues. The CDR3 sequence is CASSSFRDSYGYTF.

The chain recombines TRBV5-4 with TRBJ2-1. The CDR3 loop spans 15 amino acids. Germline values: CDR1 SGHNT, CDR2 YYREEE (reference sequence). This CDR3 is CASSLPRLSYNEQFF. The full variable domain, with the rest looked up from reference TRBV5-4 and TRBJ2-1, is ETGVTQSPTHLIKTRGQQVTLRCSSQSGHNTVSWYQQALGQGPQFIFQYYREEENGRGNFPPRFSGLQFPNYSSELNVNALELDDSALYLCASSLPRLSYNEQFFGPGTRLTVL.

V usage is TRBV6-2 or TRBV6-3 and J usage is TRBJ2-2; TCRdb gives TRBD2 as the D gene, but with no DNA this cannot be confirmed. The CDR3 has 16 amino acids. Per germline, CDR1 MNHEY and CDR2 SVGEGT. The CDR3 here is CASKLAGAHGTGELFF.